This T cell receptor (beta chain) was documented in a study of vaccination effects on CD4 cells after COVID-19. Turning to this clone: As yet, its antigen is unknown.

The culture ran for nine to ten days, and then CD4+ T cells were isolated. Two doses of BNT162b2 or mRNA-1273 vaccine were administered to participants. In the cultures, half the medium was exchanged for IL-2 medium on days 3 and 7. Germline trimming cut 3 bases from V and 7 bases from J; bases unmatched to any gene: 6. The germline CDR1 and CDR2 sequences are SGHTA and FQGTGA. The CDR3 runs 15 residues. Only in-frame clones appear in the TCRdb table, and some are missing; sequencing was by immunoSEQ multiplex PCR. This repertoire shows tens of thousands of clones, roughly 75% found once; its top ten account for approximately 2.4%.

This TCR derives from a human donor who received a COVID-19 vaccine. This chain joins TRBV7-3 and TRBJ1-6; 7 bases agree with TRBD1. The specimen comprised CD4+ T cells from PBMCs cultured without peptide, sampled after COVID-19 vaccination. CDR3 sequence reads: CASSFYGTANSPLHF. CDR3 in DNA: TGTGCCAGCAGCTTTTACGGGACAGCCAATTCACCCCTCCACTTT.